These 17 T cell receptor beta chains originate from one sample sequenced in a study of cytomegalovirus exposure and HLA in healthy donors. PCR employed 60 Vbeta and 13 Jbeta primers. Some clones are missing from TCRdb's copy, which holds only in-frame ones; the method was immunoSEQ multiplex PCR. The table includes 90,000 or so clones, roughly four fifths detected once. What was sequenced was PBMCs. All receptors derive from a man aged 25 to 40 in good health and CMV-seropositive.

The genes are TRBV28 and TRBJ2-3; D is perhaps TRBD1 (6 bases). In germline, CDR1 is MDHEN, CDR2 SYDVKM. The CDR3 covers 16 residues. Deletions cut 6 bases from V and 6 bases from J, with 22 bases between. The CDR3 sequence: CASSGTSGTGKDTQYF. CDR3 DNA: TGTGCCAGCAGCGGGACATCGGGCACTGGGAAGGATACGCAGTATTTT. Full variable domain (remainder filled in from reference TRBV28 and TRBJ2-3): DVKVTQSSRYLVKRTGEKVFLECVQDMDHENMFWYRQDPGLGLRLIYFSYDVKMKEKGDIPEGYSVSREKKERFSLILESASTNQTSMYLCASSGTSGTGKDTQYFGPGTRLTVL.

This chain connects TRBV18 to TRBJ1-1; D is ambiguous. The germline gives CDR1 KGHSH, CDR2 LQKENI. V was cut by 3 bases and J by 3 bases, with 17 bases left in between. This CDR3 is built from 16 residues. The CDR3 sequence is CASSPSQVLAYTEAFF. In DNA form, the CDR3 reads TGTGCCAGCTCACCGAGTCAAGTTCTTGCGTACACTGAAGCTTTCTTT. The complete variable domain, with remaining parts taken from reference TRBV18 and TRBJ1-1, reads NAGVMQNPRHLVRRRGQEARLRCSPMKGHSHVYWYRQLPEEGLKFMVYLQKENIIDESGMPKERFSAEFPKEGPSILRIQQVVRGDSAAYFCASSPSQVLAYTEAFFGQGTRLTVV.

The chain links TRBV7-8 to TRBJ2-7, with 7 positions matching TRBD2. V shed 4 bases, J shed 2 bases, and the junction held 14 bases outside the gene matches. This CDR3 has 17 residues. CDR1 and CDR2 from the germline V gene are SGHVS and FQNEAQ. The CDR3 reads CASSSGSSGTSPYEQYF. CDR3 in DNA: TGTGCCAGCAGCTCGGGATCAAGCGGGACCTCCCCCTACGAGCAGTACTTC.

The CDR3 nucleotides read TGTGCCTGGAGTGTATCGGTTTCCTACGAGCAGTACTTC. Translation: CAWSVSVSYEQYF. V is TRBV30 and J is TRBJ2-5, with D hard to call. The J call may not be correct, given that the DNA end is closer to TRBJ2-7. The CDR3 is made up of 13 amino acids. In germline, CDR1 is GTSNPN, CDR2 SVGIG (reference sequence).

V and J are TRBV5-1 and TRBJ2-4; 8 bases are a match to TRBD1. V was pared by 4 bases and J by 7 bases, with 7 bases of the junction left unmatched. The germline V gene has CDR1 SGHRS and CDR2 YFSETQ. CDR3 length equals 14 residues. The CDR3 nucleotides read TGCGCCAGCAGCAGCGGACAGGGCGACAACATTCAGTACTTC. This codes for CASSSGQGDNIQYF.

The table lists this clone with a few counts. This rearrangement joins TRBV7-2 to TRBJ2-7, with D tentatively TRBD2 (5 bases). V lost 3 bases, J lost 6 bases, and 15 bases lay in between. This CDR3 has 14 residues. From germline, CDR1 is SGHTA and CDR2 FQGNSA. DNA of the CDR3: TGTGCCAGCAGCTTGGGCCCGGGAACGGGCGAGCAGTACTTC. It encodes CASSLGPGTGEQYF.

This chain's CDR3 is CASSLAHSGPRGEKLFF. The CDR3 DNA reads as TGTGCCAGCAGCTTAGCCCACAGCGGGCCGCGAGGGGAAAAACTGTTTTTT. The rearrangement uses TRBV7-7 and TRBJ1-4; D not certain. With 0 bases removed from V and 8 bases from J, the gap between germline ends came to 19 bases. Germline CDR1 and CDR2: SSHAT and FNYEAQ (reference sequence). CDR3 length: 17 residues.

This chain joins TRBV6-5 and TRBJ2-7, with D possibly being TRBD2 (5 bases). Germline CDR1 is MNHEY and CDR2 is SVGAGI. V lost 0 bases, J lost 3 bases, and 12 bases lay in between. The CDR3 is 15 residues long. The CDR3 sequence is CASSYSEGGGYEQYF. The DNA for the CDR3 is TGTGCCAGCAGTTACTCGGAAGGAGGCGGCTACGAGCAGTACTTC.

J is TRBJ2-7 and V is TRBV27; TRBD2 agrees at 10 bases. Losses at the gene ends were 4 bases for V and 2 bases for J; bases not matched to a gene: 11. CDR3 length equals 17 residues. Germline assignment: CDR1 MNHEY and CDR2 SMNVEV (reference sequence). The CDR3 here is CASSSLALAGVPYEQYF. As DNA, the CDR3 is TGTGCCAGCAGTTCTCTTGCGCTAGCGGGAGTTCCCTACGAGCAGTACTTC.

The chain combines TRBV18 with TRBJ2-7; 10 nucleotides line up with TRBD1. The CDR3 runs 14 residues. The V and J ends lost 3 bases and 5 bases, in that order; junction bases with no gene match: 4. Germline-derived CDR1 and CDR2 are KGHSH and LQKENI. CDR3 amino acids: CASSPGTGVHEQYF. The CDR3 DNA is TGTGCCAGCTCACCCGGGACAGGGGTACACGAGCAGTACTTC.

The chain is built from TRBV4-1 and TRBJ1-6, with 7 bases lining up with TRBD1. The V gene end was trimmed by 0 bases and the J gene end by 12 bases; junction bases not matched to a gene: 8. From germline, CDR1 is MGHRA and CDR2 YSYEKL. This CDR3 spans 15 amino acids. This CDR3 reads CASSQERQGWLPLHF. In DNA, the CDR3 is TGCGCCAGCAGCCAAGAAAGACAGGGTTGGTTACCCCTCCACTTT.

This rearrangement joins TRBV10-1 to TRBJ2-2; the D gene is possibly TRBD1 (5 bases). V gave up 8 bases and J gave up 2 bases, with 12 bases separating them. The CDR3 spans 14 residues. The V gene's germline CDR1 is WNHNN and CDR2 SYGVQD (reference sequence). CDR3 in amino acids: CASGGGANTGELFF. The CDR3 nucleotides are TGCGCCAGCGGTGGTGGGGCAAACACCGGGGAGCTGTTTTTT.

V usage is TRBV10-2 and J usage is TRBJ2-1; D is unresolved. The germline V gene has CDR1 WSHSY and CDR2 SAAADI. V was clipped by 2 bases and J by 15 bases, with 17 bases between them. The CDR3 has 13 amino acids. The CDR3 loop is CASSEVRLTMRFF. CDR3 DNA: TGCGCCAGCAGTGAGGTTCGACTTACAATGAGGTTCTTC.

The CDR3 here is CASSLSAGGSLYEQYF. CDR3 DNA: TGTGCCAGCAGTTTATCAGCGGGAGGGTCCTTGTACGAGCAGTACTTC. The V call is TRBV27, the J call TRBJ2-7; 10 bases line up with TRBD2. The V segment lost 0 bases and the J segment 4 bases; nucleotides outside the gene matches: 6. The CDR3 spans 16 residues. Germline V gene data show CDR1 as MNHEY and CDR2 as SMNVEV (reference sequence).

The CDR3 sequence: CASSYSKVSYTF. In DNA, the CDR3 is TGTGCCAGTAGTTATTCTAAAGTCAGCTACACCTTC. This chain uses TRBV19 with TRBJ1-2; the D is unclear. Germline V lookup: CDR1 LNHDA, CDR2 SQIVND (reference sequence). The CDR3 has 12 residues. V lost 5 bases and J lost 9, with 13 bases in between.

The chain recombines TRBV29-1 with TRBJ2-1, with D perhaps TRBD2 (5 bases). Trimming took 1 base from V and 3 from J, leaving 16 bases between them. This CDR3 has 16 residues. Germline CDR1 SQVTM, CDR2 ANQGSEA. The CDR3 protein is CSVEGGPADGYNEQFF. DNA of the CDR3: TGCAGCGTTGAAGGAGGGCCAGCGGACGGCTACAATGAGCAGTTCTTC.

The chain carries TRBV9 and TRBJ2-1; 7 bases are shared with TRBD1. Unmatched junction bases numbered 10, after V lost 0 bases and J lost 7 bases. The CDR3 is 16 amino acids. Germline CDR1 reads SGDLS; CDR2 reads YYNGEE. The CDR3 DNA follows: TGTGCCAGCAGCGTAGATAACAGGGGCCAGTGGAATGAGCAGTTCTTC. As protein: CASSVDNRGQWNEQFF.